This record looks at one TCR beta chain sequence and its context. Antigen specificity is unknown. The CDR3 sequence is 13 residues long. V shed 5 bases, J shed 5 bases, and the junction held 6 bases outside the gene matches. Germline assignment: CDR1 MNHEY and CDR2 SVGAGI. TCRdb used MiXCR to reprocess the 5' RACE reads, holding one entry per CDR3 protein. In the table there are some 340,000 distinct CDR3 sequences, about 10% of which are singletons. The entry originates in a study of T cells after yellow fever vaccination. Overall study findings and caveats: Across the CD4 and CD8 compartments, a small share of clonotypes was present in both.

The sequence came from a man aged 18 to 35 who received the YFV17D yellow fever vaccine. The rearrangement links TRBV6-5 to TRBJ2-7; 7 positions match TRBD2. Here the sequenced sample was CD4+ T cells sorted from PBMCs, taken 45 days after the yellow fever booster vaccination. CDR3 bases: TGTGCCAGCAGTGCCGGGGGGAGCGACGAGCAGTACGTC. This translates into CASSAGGSDEQYV.